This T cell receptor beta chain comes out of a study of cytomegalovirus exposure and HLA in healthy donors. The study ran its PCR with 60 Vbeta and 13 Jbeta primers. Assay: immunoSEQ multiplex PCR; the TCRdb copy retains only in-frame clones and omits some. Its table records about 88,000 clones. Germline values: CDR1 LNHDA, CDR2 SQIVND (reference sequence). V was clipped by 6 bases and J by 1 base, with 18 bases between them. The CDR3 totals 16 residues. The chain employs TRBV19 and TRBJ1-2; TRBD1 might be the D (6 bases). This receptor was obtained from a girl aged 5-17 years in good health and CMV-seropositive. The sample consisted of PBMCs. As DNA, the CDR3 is TGTGCCAGTAGCCCCGCTCCGGGACATAGTAACTATGGCTACACCTTC. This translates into CASSPAPGHSNYGYTF.